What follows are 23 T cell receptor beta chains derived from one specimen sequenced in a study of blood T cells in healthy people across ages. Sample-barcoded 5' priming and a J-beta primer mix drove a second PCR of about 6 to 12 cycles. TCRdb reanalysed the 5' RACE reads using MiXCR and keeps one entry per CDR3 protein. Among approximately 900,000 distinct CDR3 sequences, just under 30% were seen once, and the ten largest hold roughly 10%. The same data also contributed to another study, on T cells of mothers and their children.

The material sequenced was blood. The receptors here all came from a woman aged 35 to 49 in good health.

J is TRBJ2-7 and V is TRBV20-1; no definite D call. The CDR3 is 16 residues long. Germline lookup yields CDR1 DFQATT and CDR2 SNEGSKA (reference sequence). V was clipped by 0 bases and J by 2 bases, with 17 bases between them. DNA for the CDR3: TGCAGTGCTAGAGATGAAGGCCGAACTATGGCCTACGAGCAGTACTTC. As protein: CSARDEGRTMAYEQYF.

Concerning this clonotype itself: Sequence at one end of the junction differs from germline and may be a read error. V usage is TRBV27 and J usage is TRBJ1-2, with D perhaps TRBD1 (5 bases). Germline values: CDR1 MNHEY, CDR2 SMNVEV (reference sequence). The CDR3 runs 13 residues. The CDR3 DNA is TGTGCCAACAGTTACGGGGCTGGATATGGCTACACCTTC. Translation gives CANSYGAGYGYTF.

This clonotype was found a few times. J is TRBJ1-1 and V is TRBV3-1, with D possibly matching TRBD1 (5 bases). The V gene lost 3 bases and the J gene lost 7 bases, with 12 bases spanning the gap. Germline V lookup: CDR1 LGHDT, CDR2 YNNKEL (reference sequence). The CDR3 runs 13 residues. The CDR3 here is CASSQLRGGEAFF. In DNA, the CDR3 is TGTGCCAGCAGCCAGTTAAGGGGAGGTGAAGCTTTCTTT.

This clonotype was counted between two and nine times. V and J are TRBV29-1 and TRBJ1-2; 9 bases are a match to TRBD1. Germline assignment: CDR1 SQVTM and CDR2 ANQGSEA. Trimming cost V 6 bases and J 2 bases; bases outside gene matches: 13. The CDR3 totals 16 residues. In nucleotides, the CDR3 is TGCAGCGTGCCCGACAGGGGGAAGGGAAAGAACTATGGCTACACCTTC. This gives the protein CSVPDRGKGKNYGYTF.

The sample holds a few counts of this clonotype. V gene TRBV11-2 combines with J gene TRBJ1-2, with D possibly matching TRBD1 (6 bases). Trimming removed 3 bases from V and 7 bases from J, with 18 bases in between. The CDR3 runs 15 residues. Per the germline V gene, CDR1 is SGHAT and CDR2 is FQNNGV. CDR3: CASSLSLGRGSGYTF. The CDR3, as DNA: TGTGCCAGCAGCTTGTCCCTCGGCAGGGGCTCTGGCTACACCTTC.

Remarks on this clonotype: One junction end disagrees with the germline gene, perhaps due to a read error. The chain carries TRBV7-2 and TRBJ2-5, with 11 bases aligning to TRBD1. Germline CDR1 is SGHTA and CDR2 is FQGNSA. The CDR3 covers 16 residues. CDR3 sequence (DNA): TGTGCCAGCAGCATAGCCGGGACAGGGGGCCAAGAGACCCAGTACTTC. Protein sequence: CASSIAGTGGQETQYF.

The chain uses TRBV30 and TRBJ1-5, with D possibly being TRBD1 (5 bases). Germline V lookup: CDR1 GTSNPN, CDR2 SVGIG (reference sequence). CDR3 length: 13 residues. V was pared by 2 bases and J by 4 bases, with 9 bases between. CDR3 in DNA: TGTGCCTGGAGTAGAGGGGAAAATCAGCCCCAGCATTTT. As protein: CAWSRGENQPQHF.

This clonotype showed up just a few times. The CDR3 nucleotides read TGCGCCAGCAGCCAGGGAACCCTTTACAGGGGCCGAGGCGGAAACTATGGCTACACCTTC. It specifies CASSQGTLYRGRGGNYGYTF. The chain has TRBV4-1 and TRBJ1-2, with 7 nucleotides matching TRBD1. Germline V gene lookup returns CDR1 MGHRA and CDR2 YSYEKL. V shed 3 bases and J 2 bases; nucleotides not matched to a gene: 21. The CDR3 has 20 amino acids.

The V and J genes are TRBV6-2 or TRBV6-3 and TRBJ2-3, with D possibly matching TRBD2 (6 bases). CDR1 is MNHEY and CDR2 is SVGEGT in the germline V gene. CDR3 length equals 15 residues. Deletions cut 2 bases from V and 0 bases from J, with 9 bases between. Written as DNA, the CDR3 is TGTGCCAGCAGTTACGGCGGGGCTAGCACAGATACGCAGTATTTT. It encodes CASSYGGASTDTQYF.

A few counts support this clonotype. CDR3 region: CASSPPGSNDNEQFF. CDR3 nucleotides: TGTGCCAGCAGTCCCCCAGGGTCTAATGACAATGAGCAGTTCTTC. This sequence joins TRBV28 and TRBJ2-1; possibly TRBD1 for D (5 bases). The V end lost 5 bases, the J end lost 5 bases, and 16 bases lay between the germline ends. Germline lookup yields CDR1 MDHEN and CDR2 SYDVKM. This CDR3 has 15 amino acids. Full variable domain (remainder filled in from reference TRBV28 and TRBJ2-1): DVKVTQSSRYLVKRTGEKVFLECVQDMDHENMFWYRQDPGLGLRLIYFSYDVKMKEKGDIPEGYSVSREKKERFSLILESASTNQTSMYLCASSPPGSNDNEQFFGPGTRLTVL.

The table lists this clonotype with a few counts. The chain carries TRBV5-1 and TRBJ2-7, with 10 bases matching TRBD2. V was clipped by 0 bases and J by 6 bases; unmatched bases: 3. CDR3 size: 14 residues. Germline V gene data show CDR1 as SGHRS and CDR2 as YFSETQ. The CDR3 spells CASSLASGGLEQYF. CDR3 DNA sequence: TGCGCCAGCAGCTTGGCTAGCGGGGGACTCGAGCAGTACTTC.

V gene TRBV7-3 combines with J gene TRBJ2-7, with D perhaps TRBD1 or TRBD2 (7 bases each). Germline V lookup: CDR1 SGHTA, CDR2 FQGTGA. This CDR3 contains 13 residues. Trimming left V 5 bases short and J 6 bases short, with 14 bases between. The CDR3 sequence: CASSQGGVAEQYF. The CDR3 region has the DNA TGTGCCAGCAGCCAGGGGGGGGTGGCCGAGCAGTACTTC.

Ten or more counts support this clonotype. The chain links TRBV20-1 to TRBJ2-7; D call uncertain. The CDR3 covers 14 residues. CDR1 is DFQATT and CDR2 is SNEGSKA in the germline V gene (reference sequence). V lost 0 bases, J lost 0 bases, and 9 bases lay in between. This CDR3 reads CSARDPDRSYEQYF. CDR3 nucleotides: TGCAGTGCTAGAGATCCGGACCGCTCCTACGAGCAGTACTTC.

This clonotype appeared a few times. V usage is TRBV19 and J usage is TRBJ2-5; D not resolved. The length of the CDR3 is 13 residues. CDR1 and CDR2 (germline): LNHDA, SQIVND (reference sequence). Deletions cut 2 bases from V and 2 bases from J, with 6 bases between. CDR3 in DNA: TGTGCCAGTAGTATACGCCTGCAAGAGACCCAGTACTTC. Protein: CASSIRLQETQYF.

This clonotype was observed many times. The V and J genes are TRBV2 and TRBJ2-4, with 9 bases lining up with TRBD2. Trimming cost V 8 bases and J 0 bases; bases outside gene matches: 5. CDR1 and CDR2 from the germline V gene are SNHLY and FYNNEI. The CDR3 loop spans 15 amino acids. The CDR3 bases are TGTGCCAGCTTAGCGGGGGCCATAGCCAAAAACATTCAGTACTTC. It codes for CASLAGAIAKNIQYF.

CDR3 sequence: CASSPSAGRGNTEAFF. CDR3 DNA: TGTGCCAGCAGCCCAAGCGCTGGAAGGGGAAACACTGAAGCTTTCTTT. The chain uses TRBV7-3 and TRBJ1-1; a weak D match, TRBD1 (5 bases). The CDR3 runs to 16 residues. Trimming left V 5 bases short and J 2 bases short, with 18 bases between. Per germline, CDR1 SGHTA and CDR2 FQGTGA.

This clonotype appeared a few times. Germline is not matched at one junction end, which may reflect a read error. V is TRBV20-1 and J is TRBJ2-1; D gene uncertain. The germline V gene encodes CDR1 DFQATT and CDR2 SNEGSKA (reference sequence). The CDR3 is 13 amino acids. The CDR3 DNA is TGCAGTGCTGGAGATCCGGCCTACAATGAGCAGTTCTTC. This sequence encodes CSAGDPAYNEQFF.

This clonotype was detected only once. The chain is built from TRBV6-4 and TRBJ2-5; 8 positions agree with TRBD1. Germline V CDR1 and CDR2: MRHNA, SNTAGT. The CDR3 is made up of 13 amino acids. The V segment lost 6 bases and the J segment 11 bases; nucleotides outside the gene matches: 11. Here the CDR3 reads CASSSGGVKEQYF. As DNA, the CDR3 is TGTGCCAGCAGCTCAGGGGGCGTGAAGGAGCAGTACTTC.

CDR3 sequence (DNA): TGCGCCAGCAGCTTGGACGGGGGGAGGGGGACTGAAGCTTTCTTT. It encodes CASSLDGGRGTEAFF. The genes are TRBV5-1 and TRBJ1-1, with D perhaps TRBD1 (6 bases). Trimming removed 0 bases from V and 5 bases from J, with 14 bases in between. CDR1 and CDR2 from the germline V gene are SGHRS and YFSETQ. The CDR3 has 15 residues.

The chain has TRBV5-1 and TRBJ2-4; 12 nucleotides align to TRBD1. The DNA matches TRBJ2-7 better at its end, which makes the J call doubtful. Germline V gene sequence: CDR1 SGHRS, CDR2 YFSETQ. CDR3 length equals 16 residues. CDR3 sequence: CASSLQGQGASYEQYF. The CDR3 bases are TGCGCCAGCAGCTTGCAGGGACAGGGGGCTAGCTACGAGCAGTACTTC.

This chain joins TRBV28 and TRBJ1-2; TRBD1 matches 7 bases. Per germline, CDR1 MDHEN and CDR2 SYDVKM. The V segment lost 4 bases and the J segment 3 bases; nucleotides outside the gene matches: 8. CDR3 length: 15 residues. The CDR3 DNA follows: TGTGCCAGCAGTTCCCGACAGGGAATAGACTATGGCTACACCTTC. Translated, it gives CASSSRQGIDYGYTF.

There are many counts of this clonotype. This CDR3 is CATSRLGQGADNWANVLTF. CDR3 nucleotides: TGTGCCACCAGCAGGCTCGGACAGGGGGCGGACAACTGGGCCAACGTCCTGACTTTC. The V call is TRBV15, the J call TRBJ2-6; 11 bases are shared with TRBD1. CDR3 length: 19 amino acids. Losses at the gene ends were 3 bases for V and 5 bases for J; bases not matched to a gene: 12. Germline V gene sequence: CDR1 LNHNV, CDR2 YYDKDF (reference sequence). The entire variable domain, with the rest obtained from reference TRBV15 and TRBJ2-6, is as follows: DAMVIQNPRYQVTQFGKPVTLSCSQTLNHNVMYWYQQKSSQAPKLLFHYYDKDFNNEADTPDNFQSRRPNTSFCFLDIRSPGLGDTAMYLCATSRLGQGADNWANVLTFGAGSRLTVL.

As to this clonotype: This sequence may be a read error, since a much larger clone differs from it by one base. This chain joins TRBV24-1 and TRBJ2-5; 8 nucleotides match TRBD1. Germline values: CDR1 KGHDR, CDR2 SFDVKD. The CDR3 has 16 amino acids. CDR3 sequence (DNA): TGTGCCACCAGTGATTCCGGGACAGGAGATAAAGAGAGCCAGTACTTC. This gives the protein CATSDSGTGDKESQYF.